This T cell receptor beta chain emerged from a study of cytomegalovirus exposure and HLA in healthy donors. General study points: Most TCR sequences showed up rarely, but some public TCRs showed up in many donors.

PCR amplification relied on 60 Vbeta primers (plus 13 Jbeta primers). Method: immunoSEQ multiplex PCR; TCRdb's copy keeps in-frame clones and lacks some. The repertoire includes roughly 140,000 clones, 64% of them detected once, and 3% sits in the top ten. The CDR3 is made up of 13 amino acids. Trimming removed 2 bases from V and 6 bases from J, with 7 bases in between. From germline, CDR1 is MDHEN and CDR2 SYDVKM. With regard to this clone: Its antigen remains unidentified.

Specimen: PBMCs. This TCR was sampled from a woman aged 25 to 39 in good health and CMV-seropositive. The rearrangement uses TRBV28 and TRBJ1-4; no clear D gene. The DNA for the CDR3 is TGTGCCAGCAGTTTAGGTCAGGATGAAAAACTGTTTTTT. It is translated as CASSLGQDEKLFF.